This T cell receptor beta chain came from a study of human T cells and chemical hapten exposure. For the study at large: 2% DPC applied to an approximately 2 cm by approximately 2 cm arm area sensitized donors. Patients having alopecia areata, totalis or universalis were mostly female.

Germline-derived CDR1 and CDR2 are SQVTM and ANQGSEA. Trimming pared 0 bases from V and 3 bases from J, leaving 12 bases between. The CDR3 contains 14 residues. Time point indicated: patch test 1, 2 weeks after DPC sensitization. The sample's treatment: therapeutic diphenylcyclopropenone sensitization with weekly scalp DPC. The total RNA was obtained from whole blood that was not fractionated. Study conclusions and caveats: There was a positive correlation between PT1 expanded TCR counts and patch test score.

This clonotype was counted between two and nine times. Its target is unknown. Unique molecular identifiers were linked by the library to individual cDNA molecules. TCRdb reprocessed the RACE reads with MiXCR, giving one entry per CDR3 protein. The table records 40,000 to 65,000 distinct CDR3 sequences, roughly 9.6% of them present only once. The source is a woman in her thirties or forties with alopecia areata. Some clones in this sample may be carry-over from other donors' samples. This chain uses TRBV29-1 with TRBJ2-7; D is perhaps TRBD1 (6 bases). Specimen: whole blood, collected in connection with sensitization to the hapten diphenylcyclopropenone (DPC). The CDR3 sequence is CSVEDPDSDYEQYF. The CDR3 DNA is TGCAGCGTTGAAGATCCGGACAGCGACTACGAGCAGTACTTC.